This T cell receptor beta chain was profiled in a study of CXCR3-negative and CXCR3-positive naive CD8 T cells. Study-wide results and caveats: CXCR3 expression partially decreased after cryopreservation; most assays used fresh PBMCs. In CXCR3-positive naive cells, the TRB CDR3s were more hydrophobic than in CXCR3-negative naive cells.

Remarks on this clonotype: Its antigen is undetermined.

Each TRB cDNA library was prepared by 5' RACE (with UMI labels). Following a re-call of the 5' RACE reads, TCRdb has one entry per CDR3 protein and lacks DNA. This sample's clone table lists some 99,000 distinct CDR3 sequences. Every individual CD8+ T cell subset underwent sorting in triplicate at around 300,000 cells apiece. Sample: naive CXCR3+ CD8+ T cells from blood. Subset of the sample: CD45RO-CCR7+CD27+CD95- naive CD8+ T cells expressing CXCR3 (TNR3+). The TCR originated in a human donor in good health. Some clones in this sample may be carry-over from other donors' samples.

CDR3 sequence: CSVEDRDRDQETQYF. The J gene is TRBJ2-5, the V gene TRBV29-1; TCRdb lists TRBD1, though no DNA is available to test this call. This CDR3 region has 15 residues. Germline CDR1 reads SQVTM; CDR2 reads ANQGSEA.